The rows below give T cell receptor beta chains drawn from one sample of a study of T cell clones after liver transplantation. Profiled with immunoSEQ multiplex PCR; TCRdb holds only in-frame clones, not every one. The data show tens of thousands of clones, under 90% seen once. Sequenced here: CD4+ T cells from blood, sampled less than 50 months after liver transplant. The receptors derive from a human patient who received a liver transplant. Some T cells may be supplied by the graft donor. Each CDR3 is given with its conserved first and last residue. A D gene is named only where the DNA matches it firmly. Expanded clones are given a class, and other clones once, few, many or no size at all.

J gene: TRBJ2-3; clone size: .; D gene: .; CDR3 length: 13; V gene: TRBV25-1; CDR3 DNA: TGTGCCAGCAGCCCGAATGCGCTTGATACGCAGTATTTT; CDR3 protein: CASSPNALDTQYF
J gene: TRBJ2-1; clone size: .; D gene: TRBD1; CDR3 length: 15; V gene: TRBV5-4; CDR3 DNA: TGTGCCAGCAGCCTTTTACAGGGGCTCTACAATGAGCAGTTCTTC; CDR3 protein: CASSLLQGLYNEQFF
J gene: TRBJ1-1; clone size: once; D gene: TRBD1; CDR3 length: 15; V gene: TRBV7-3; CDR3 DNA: TGTGCCAGCAGCCTCTTAGGACAGGGACTTACTGAAGCTTTCTTT; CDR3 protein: CASSLLGQGLTEAFF
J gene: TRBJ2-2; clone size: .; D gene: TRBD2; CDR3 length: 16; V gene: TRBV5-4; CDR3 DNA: TGTGCCAGCAGCCCACTAGCGGGGGGGTACACCGGGGAGCTGTTTTTT; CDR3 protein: CASSPLAGGYTGELFF
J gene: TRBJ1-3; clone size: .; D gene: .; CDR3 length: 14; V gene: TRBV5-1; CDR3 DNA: TGCGCCAGCAGAAGTACAGGGACAGGAAACACCATATATTTT; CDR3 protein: CASRSTGTGNTIYF
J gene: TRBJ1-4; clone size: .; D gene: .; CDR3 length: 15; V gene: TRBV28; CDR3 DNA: TGTGCCAGCAGGCCCGTGGGAGGGGGGAATGAAAAACTGTTTTTT; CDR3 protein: CASRPVGGGNEKLFF
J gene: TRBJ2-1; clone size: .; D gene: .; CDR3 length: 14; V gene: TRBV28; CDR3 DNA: TGTGCCAGCAGTTTTCACCCTAGCCGCAATGAGCAGTTCTTC; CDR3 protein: CASSFHPSRNEQFF
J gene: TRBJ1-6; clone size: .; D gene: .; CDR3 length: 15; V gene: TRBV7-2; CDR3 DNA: TGTGCCAGCAGCTTAGCGGGACCGCCAAATTCACCCCTCCACTTT; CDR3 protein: CASSLAGPPNSPLHF
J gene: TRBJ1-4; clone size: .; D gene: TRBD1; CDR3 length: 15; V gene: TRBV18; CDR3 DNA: TGTGCCAGCTCGCCCCCGACAGGGGCTAATGAAAAACTGTTTTTT; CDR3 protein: CASSPPTGANEKLFF
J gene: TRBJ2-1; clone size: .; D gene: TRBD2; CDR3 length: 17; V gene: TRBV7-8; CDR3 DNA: TGTGCCAGCAGCTTGGGACTAGCGGGAGGACCCAACAATGAGCAGTTCTTC; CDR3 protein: CASSLGLAGGPNNEQFF
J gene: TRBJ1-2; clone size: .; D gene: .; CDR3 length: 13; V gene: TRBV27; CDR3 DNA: TGTGCCAGCAGTTTCAGGGGTAATGAAGGCTACACCTTC; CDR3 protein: CASSFRGNEGYTF
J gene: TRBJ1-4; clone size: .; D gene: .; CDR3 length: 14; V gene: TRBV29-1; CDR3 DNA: TGCAGCGTTGAGGGTACAGAAGATAATGAAAAACTGTTTTTT; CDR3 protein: CSVEGTEDNEKLFF
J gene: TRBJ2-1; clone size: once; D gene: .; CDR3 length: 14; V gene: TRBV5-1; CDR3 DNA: TGCGCCAGCAGCGGTACTACCCCCCCCAATGAGCAGTTCTTC; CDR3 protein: CASSGTTPPNEQFF